Presented here are 7 T cell receptor beta chains from one specimen sequenced in a study of blood T cell repertoires in COVID-19. Sequencing was performed with immunoSEQ multiplex PCR; in TCRdb, only in-frame clones are kept and a portion is missing. The sample records roughly 260,000 clones, approximately 81% being singletons. Sequencing used peripheral blood. Receptors were obtained from a woman between 18 and 29 years old with acute or convalescent COVID-19.

The chain carries TRBV25-1 and TRBJ1-5; 8 bases line up with TRBD1. This CDR3 has 17 amino acids. Germline V gene lookup returns CDR1 MGHDK and CDR2 SYGVNS. Trimming took 3 bases from V and 0 from J; bases not matched to a gene: 7. The CDR3 loop reads CASSDQGTGISNQPQHF. CDR3 sequence (DNA): TGTGCCAGCAGTGACCAAGGGACAGGAATTAGCAATCAGCCCCAGCATTTT.

The gene calls are TRBV4-1 and TRBJ2-1; 10 bases line up with TRBD2. Per the germline V gene, CDR1 is MGHRA and CDR2 is YSYEKL. Trimming took 0 bases from V and 1 from J; bases not matched to a gene: 12. This CDR3 region has 20 residues. CDR3 sequence reads: CASSQDHPQSLAGSYNEQFF. Here the CDR3 DNA reads TGCGCCAGCAGCCAAGACCACCCGCAATCACTAGCGGGATCCTACAATGAGCAGTTCTTC.

This sequence joins TRBV18 and TRBJ2-7; 13 nucleotides agree with TRBD2. J gave up 7 bases and V 1 base, and 7 bases lay outside the gene matches. This CDR3 has 16 residues. The germline V gene has CDR1 KGHSH and CDR2 LQKENI. CDR3 nucleotide sequence: TGTGCCAGCTCACCACAGACTAGCGGGAGGCTATGGGAGCAGTACTTC. This sequence encodes CASSPQTSGRLWEQYF.

The J gene is TRBJ2-2, the V gene TRBV18, with TRBD2 matching 7 bases. Germline V gives CDR1 KGHSH, CDR2 LQKENI. The V segment lost 3 bases and the J segment 5 bases; nucleotides outside the gene matches: 6. The CDR3 totals 15 residues. CDR3 sequence (DNA): TGTGCCAGCTCACCGGGCGGGAGAGCGACCGGGGAGCTGTTTTTT. It translates to CASSPGGRATGELFF.

The V call is TRBV6-6, the J call TRBJ2-5; D is perhaps TRBD1 (6 bases). V was pared by 6 bases and J by 2 bases, with 16 bases between. Germline-derived CDR1 and CDR2 are MNHNY and SVGAGI (reference sequence). There are 15 residues in the CDR3. The CDR3, as DNA: TGTGCCAGCAGCCTTCGGGACAATGCTCAAGAGACCCAGTACTTC. It translates to CASSLRDNAQETQYF.

The chain joins TRBV30 to TRBJ2-1, with D perhaps matching TRBD2 (5 bases). The CDR3 has 12 amino acids. V was cut by 2 bases and J by 8 bases, with 10 bases left in between. CDR1 GTSNPN and CDR2 SVGIG come from the germline V gene (reference sequence). Written as DNA, the CDR3 is TGTGCCTGGAGTCGCGACTATTATGAGCAGTTCTTC. Translating it yields CAWSRDYYEQFF.

The J gene is TRBJ1-1, the V gene TRBV10-2; tentative D call: TRBD1 (5 bases). The length of the CDR3 is 14 residues. Germline assignment: CDR1 WSHSY and CDR2 SAAADI. The V and J ends lost 3 bases and 0 bases respectively, with 8 bases between them. DNA for the CDR3: TGCGCCAGCAGTGAAGGGGTGCTGAACACTGAAGCTTTCTTT. Translating gives CASSEGVLNTEAFF.